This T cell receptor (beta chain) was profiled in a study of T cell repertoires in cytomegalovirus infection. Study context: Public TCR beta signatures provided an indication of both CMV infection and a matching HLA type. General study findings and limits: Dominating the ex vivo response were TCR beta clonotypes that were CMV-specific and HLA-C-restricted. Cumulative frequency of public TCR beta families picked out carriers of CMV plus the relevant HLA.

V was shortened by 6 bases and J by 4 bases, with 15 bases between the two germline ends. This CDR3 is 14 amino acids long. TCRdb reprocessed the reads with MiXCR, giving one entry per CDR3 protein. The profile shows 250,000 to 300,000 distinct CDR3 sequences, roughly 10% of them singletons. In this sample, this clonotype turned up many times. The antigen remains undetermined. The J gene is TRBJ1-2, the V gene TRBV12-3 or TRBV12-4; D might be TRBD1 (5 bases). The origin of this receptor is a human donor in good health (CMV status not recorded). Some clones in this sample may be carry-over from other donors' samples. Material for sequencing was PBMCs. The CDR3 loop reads CASRTGPTAYGYTF. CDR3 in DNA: TGTGCCAGCAGGACGGGACCGACAGCCTATGGCTACACCTTC.